The 27 T cell receptor beta chains reported below all come from one sample, sequenced in a study of CD8 T cells in ankylosing spondylitis. TCRdb processed the 5' RACE reads anew with MiXCR; each CDR3 protein has one entry. This table holds under 55,000 distinct CDR3 sequences, approximately 7.4% found once. The sequencing input was blood, either unsorted or a sorted T cell fraction (not recorded which). These receptor sequences come from a female donor with ankylosing spondylitis or in good health (not recorded which).

This clonotype appeared a few times. The rearrangement uses TRBV11-2 and TRBJ2-6; D gene ambiguous. This CDR3 is 19 amino acids long. Germline V lookup: CDR1 SGHAT, CDR2 FQNNGV. V shed 6 bases and J shed 6 bases, with 27 bases lying between them. Here the CDR3 reads CASRSIRRAPALVANVLTF. The CDR3 DNA reads TGTGCCAGCAGATCTATTCGTCGTGCCCCTGCTCTTGTGGCCAACGTCCTGACTTTC.

A few counts support this clonotype. The V gene is TRBV5-5, the J gene TRBJ1-5; D gene unclear. CDR3 length: 15 amino acids. Per the germline V gene, CDR1 is SGHKS and CDR2 is YYEKEE (reference sequence). V was pared by 0 bases and J by 6 bases, with 13 bases between. Written as DNA, the CDR3 is TGTGCCAGCAGCTTGGAAGGGAGCATCCTTCAGCCCCAGCATTTT. Translated: CASSLEGSILQPQHF.

The sample holds many counts of this clonotype. The CDR3 here is CASSLGTGGETGELFF. The CDR3 DNA follows: TGCGCCAGCAGCTTGGGGACAGGGGGCGAGACCGGGGAGCTGTTTTTT. The rearrangement uses TRBV5-1 and TRBJ2-2; TRBD1 matches 11 bases. The length of the CDR3 is 16 residues. Trimming took 0 bases from V and 5 from J; bases not matched to a gene: 3. Germline lookup yields CDR1 SGHRS and CDR2 YFSETQ.

This clonotype was observed at least ten times. The chain carries TRBV29-1 and TRBJ1-2, with a possible D match to TRBD1 (5 bases). This CDR3 is built from 12 residues. The germline V and J ends were trimmed by 3 bases and 3 bases, with 8 bases remaining between them. Germline-derived CDR1 and CDR2 are SQVTM and ANQGSEA. The CDR3 spells CSVDRGDYGYTF. DNA for the CDR3: TGCAGCGTTGATAGAGGGGACTATGGCTACACCTTC.

This clonotype came up once. A much larger clone sits a single nucleotide away, making a read error possible. This chain uses TRBV5-1 with TRBJ2-7, with TRBD2 as a possible D gene (6 bases). The CDR3 runs to 16 residues. CDR1 and CDR2 (germline): SGHRS, YFSETQ. CDR3 sequence: CASGLAWDSSSYEQYF. Written as DNA, the CDR3 is TGCGCCAGCGGCTTGGCCTGGGACTCAAGCTCCTACGAGCAGTACTTC.

This clonotype has at least ten counts. The CDR3: CSVRANTEAFF. The CDR3 DNA reads as TGCAGCGTACGGGCGAACACTGAAGCTTTCTTT. The chain employs TRBV29-1 and TRBJ1-1; D gene uncertain. CDR1 is SQVTM and CDR2 is ANQGSEA in the germline V gene. This CDR3 is 11 amino acids long. V was pared by 6 bases and J by 1 base, with 6 bases between.

This clonotype was seen many times. The rearrangement links TRBV27 to TRBJ2-1; 9 bases line up with TRBD1. V lost 5 bases and J lost 2; bases outside the gene matches: 4. Germline V gene sequence: CDR1 MNHEY, CDR2 SMNVEV (reference sequence). The length of the CDR3 is 15 residues. CDR3 sequence reads: CASSRTGGAYNEQFF. CDR3 coding DNA: TGTGCCAGCAGTCGAACAGGGGGCGCCTACAATGAGCAGTTCTTC.

This clonotype showed up many times. V gene TRBV4-3 combines with J gene TRBJ1-1, with D unresolved. The CDR3 runs 16 residues. Per germline, CDR1 LGHNA and CDR2 YSLEER. Between the trimmed V and J ends, which lost 0 bases and 4 bases, there was a span of 15 bases. The chain's CDR3 is CASSQDRGIGGTEAFF. The CDR3 DNA is TGCGCCAGCAGCCAAGATAGAGGGATCGGAGGCACTGAAGCTTTCTTT.

The count of this clonotype is one. This chain connects TRBV6-5 to TRBJ2-1; 8 positions match TRBD2. There are 18 residues in the CDR3. CDR1 is MNHEY and CDR2 is SVGAGI in the germline V gene. The J segment lost 0 bases and the V segment lost 4 bases, leaving 11 bases of the junction unmatched. CDR3 residues: CASSFLSSGQSSYNEQFF. The CDR3 DNA sequence: TGTGCCAGCAGTTTCCTCTCTAGCGGGCAGAGCTCCTACAATGAGCAGTTCTTC.

This clonotype has a count of ten or more. The CDR3 DNA is TGTGCCTGGAGGAACGTACTCTCGGAGCAGTACTTC. Protein product: CAWRNVLSEQYF. V is TRBV30 and J is TRBJ2-7; D is uncertain. Germline assignment: CDR1 GTSNPN and CDR2 SVGIG (reference sequence). The V gene lost 3 bases and the J gene lost 7 bases, with 13 bases spanning the gap. The CDR3 sequence is 12 residues long.

This clonotype has at least ten counts. The gene calls are TRBV3-1 and TRBJ1-2, with unresolved D. Trimming cost V 0 bases and J 5 bases, with 4 bases left between them. Germline loops: CDR1 LGHDT, CDR2 YNNKEL (reference sequence). This CDR3 contains 12 residues. CDR3 amino acids: CASSQDEYGYTF. CDR3 coding DNA: TGTGCCAGCAGCCAAGATGAGTATGGCTACACCTTC.

This clonotype was seen ten or more times. The chain carries TRBV11-2 and TRBJ2-1; TRBD1 matches at 8 bases. The junction had 9 bases not matched to a gene; V was cut back by 2 bases and J by 3 bases. This CDR3 spans 17 amino acids. Per the germline V gene, CDR1 is SGHAT and CDR2 is FQNNGV. The CDR3 sequence: CASSLLGTGSFYNEQFF. CDR3 DNA: TGTGCCAGCAGCTTACTGGGGACAGGCTCATTCTACAATGAGCAGTTCTTC. Full variable domain (remainder filled in from reference TRBV11-2 and TRBJ2-1): EAGVAQSPRYKIIEKRQSVAFWCNPISGHATLYWYQQILGQGPKLLIQFQNNGVVDDSQLPKDRFSAERLKGVDSTLKIQPAKLEDSAVYLCASSLLGTGSFYNEQFFGPGTRLTVL.

At least ten counts were recorded for this clonotype. The chain carries TRBV20-1 and TRBJ2-6; D may be TRBD1 or TRBD2 (7 bases each). CDR1 is DFQATT, CDR2 SNEGSKA, per germline (reference sequence). There are 15 residues in the CDR3. The CDR3 nucleotides read TGCGGAGCGGGCAGGGGGGGCTCTGGGGCCAACGTCCTGACTTTC. As protein: CGAGRGGSGANVLTF.

The chain combines TRBV7-2 with TRBJ2-3; 7 positions match TRBD2. The germline CDR1 and CDR2 sequences are SGHTA and FQGNSA. This CDR3 is 13 amino acids long. V lost 5 bases and J lost 5; bases outside the gene matches: 4. CDR3 amino acids: CASSLWTRDTQYF. CDR3 coding DNA: TGTGCCAGCAGCCTCTGGACTAGAGATACGCAGTATTTT. Full variable domain (rest looked up from reference TRBV7-2 and TRBJ2-3): GAGVSQSPSNKVTEKGKDVELRCDPISGHTALYWYRQSLGQGLEFLIYFQGNSAPDKSGLPSDRFSAERTGGSVSTLTIQRTQQEDSAVYLCASSLWTRDTQYFGPGTRLTVL.

This clonotype was observed at least ten times. The CDR3 here is CASSLVREETQYF. As DNA, the CDR3 is TGTGCCAGCAGTTTGGTGAGAGAGGAGACCCAGTACTTC. The V gene is TRBV27, the J gene TRBJ2-5; D uncertain. CDR3 length equals 13 residues. CDR1 is MNHEY and CDR2 is SMNVEV in the germline V gene (reference sequence). V lost 3 bases and J lost 5, with 10 bases in between.

The chain has TRBV5-1 and TRBJ1-1; no firm D call. The CDR3 covers 14 residues. CDR1 SGHRS and CDR2 YFSETQ come from the germline V gene. V was trimmed by 0 bases and J by 1 base, leaving 7 bases between them. This CDR3 reads CASSLVQQNTEAFF. The CDR3, as DNA: TGCGCCAGCAGCTTGGTCCAGCAGAACACTGAAGCTTTCTTT.

This clonotype has a count of ten or more. The chain recombines TRBV12-3 or TRBV12-4 with TRBJ1-5; D remains unclear. V was trimmed by 3 bases and J by 4 bases, leaving 10 bases between them. The CDR3 extends over 14 amino acids. The CDR3 nucleotides are TGTGCCAGCAGTTTGCGGCAGCAAAATCAGCCCCAGCATTTT. This translates into CASSLRQQNQPQHF.

The chain joins TRBV6-2 or TRBV6-3 to TRBJ2-1, with D possibly TRBD2 on 6 matching bases. CDR1 and CDR2 (germline): MNHEY, SVGEGT. The CDR3 covers 17 residues. With 3 bases removed from V and 6 bases from J, the gap between germline ends came to 21 bases. DNA for the CDR3: TGTGCCAGCAGTTATCGGGTTAGCGGCTTAGTGGGCAATGAGCAGTTCTTC. Encoded protein: CASSYRVSGLVGNEQFF.

This clonotype was seen many times. The V and J genes are TRBV5-1 and TRBJ1-4; D is unresolved. Germline-derived CDR1 and CDR2 are SGHRS and YFSETQ. The CDR3 extends over 14 amino acids. V lost 2 bases and J 7 bases, leaving 12 bases between the germline ends. In DNA form, the CDR3 reads TGCGCCAGCAGCTTCGGCTCGGACTCTGAAAAACTGTTTTTT. It yields the protein CASSFGSDSEKLFF.

The chain combines TRBV4-1 with TRBJ2-2; D ambiguous. Germline V gene lookup returns CDR1 MGHRA and CDR2 YSYEKL. V was trimmed by 1 base and J by 4 bases, leaving 10 bases between them. The CDR3 contains 15 residues. The CDR3 DNA sequence: TGCGCCAGCAGCCAAGCAAGGGTTACCACCGGGGAGCTGTTTTTT. Translating gives CASSQARVTTGELFF.

In this sample, this clonotype turned up many times. The gene calls are TRBV5-1 and TRBJ2-3; D is possibly TRBD1 (6 bases). This CDR3 has 16 residues. V lost 2 bases and J lost 2, with 15 bases in between. Germline CDR1 reads SGHRS; CDR2 reads YFSETQ. CDR3 sequence (DNA): TGCGCCAGCAGCTTCGCAGGGGCCGTCCCCACAGATACGCAGTATTTT. Translated, it gives CASSFAGAVPTDTQYF.

J is TRBJ1-3 and V is TRBV7-9; D remains unclear. The CDR3 totals 16 residues. The germline CDR1 and CDR2 sequences are SEHNR and FQNEAQ (reference sequence). V gave up 1 base and J gave up 2 bases, with 12 bases separating them. CDR3 coding DNA: TGTGCCAGCAGCTTAGAAAGCCCAAGAGCTGGAAACACCATATATTTT. Translating gives CASSLESPRAGNTIYF.

This clonotype was found many times. The chain carries TRBV6-5 and TRBJ1-3; 7 bases align to TRBD1. Unmatched junction bases numbered 4, after V lost 5 bases and J lost 3 bases. The germline CDR1 and CDR2 sequences are MNHEY and SVGAGI. This CDR3 has 14 amino acids. The CDR3 coding sequence is TGTGCCAGCAGTAGACAGGGAGGTGGAAACACCATATATTTT. This encodes CASSRQGGGNTIYF.

The sample holds a few counts of this clonotype. This rearrangement joins TRBV6-5 to TRBJ2-5; no clear D gene. Trimming left V 2 bases short and J 0 bases short, with 16 bases between. Germline values: CDR1 MNHEY, CDR2 SVGAGI. The CDR3 is 17 residues long. The CDR3 coding sequence is TGTGCCAGCAGTTACGGCACAGCCGCGTTGTACCAAGAGACCCAGTACTTC. Translating it yields CASSYGTAALYQETQYF.

This clonotype appeared many times. The chain uses TRBV5-1 and TRBJ1-1, with TRBD1 matching 9 bases. Germline assignment: CDR1 SGHRS and CDR2 YFSETQ. This CDR3 contains 17 residues. V shed 4 bases and J 0 bases; nucleotides not matched to a gene: 10. The CDR3 DNA follows: TGCGCCAGCAGCGACCGGACAGGGGAGATCCTGAACACTGAAGCTTTCTTT. This codes for CASSDRTGEILNTEAFF.

Many counts were recorded for this clonotype. The chain has TRBV29-1 and TRBJ1-1; the D gene is possibly TRBD1 (5 bases). Germline V CDR1 and CDR2: SQVTM, ANQGSEA. The V gene lost 0 bases and the J gene lost 1 base, with 18 bases spanning the gap. This CDR3 is built from 17 residues. CDR3 region: CSVEDLLRGQRNTEAFF. In DNA, the CDR3 is TGCAGCGTTGAAGATCTTCTGAGAGGACAACGGAACACTGAAGCTTTCTTT.

In this sample, this clonotype turned up many times. This chain links TRBV7-3 with TRBJ2-1, with D uncertain. Germline V lookup: CDR1 SGHTA, CDR2 FQGTGA. Trimming stripped 0 bases from V and 3 bases from J, with 6 bases between. The CDR3 is 14 amino acids. CDR3 DNA sequence: TGTGCCAGCAGCTTAACTAGAAACTACAATGAGCAGTTCTTC. Protein product: CASSLTRNYNEQFF. Filled out from reference TRBV7-3 and TRBJ2-1, the complete variable domain reads GAGVSQTPSNKVTEKGKYVELRCDPISGHTALYWYRQSLGQGPEFLIYFQGTGAADDSGLPNDRFFAVRPEGSVSTLKIQRTERGDSAVYLCASSLTRNYNEQFFGPGTRLTVL.